This note documents a single T cell receptor beta chain sequence. This CDR3 spans 15 amino acids. The V gene end was trimmed by 5 bases and the J gene end by 5 bases; junction bases not matched to a gene: 11. The germline V gene has CDR1 SGHDT and CDR2 YYEEEE. The data stem from a study of blood T cell repertoires in COVID-19. Repertoires were generated with immunoSEQ multiplex PCR, while TCRdb's copy carries only in-frame clones and drops some. Here the sample spans 400,000 to 500,000 clones, around nine tenths being singletons. This receptor was taken from a woman aged 40 to 50 who had recovered from COVID-19. Sequencing was carried out using PBMCs or T cells enriched from blood (not recorded which). The chain recombines TRBV5-6 with TRBJ1-1, with 8 bases identical to TRBD1. The DNA of the CDR3 is TGTGCCAGCAGAAGTGGACAGGGAGGCTCAACTGAAGCTTTCTTT. Its protein is CASRSGQGGSTEAFF.